These 18 T cell receptor beta chains originate from one sample sequenced in a study of shared clonotypes between healthy human individuals. The protocol was immunoSEQ multiplex PCR, while the TCRdb copy is restricted to in-frame clones and leaves out a portion. This table has fewer than 650,000 clones, 76% appearing once. Input material: PBMCs. Receptors originate from a middle-aged woman in good health. Some clones in this sample may be carry-over from other donors' samples.

The J gene is TRBJ2-3, the V gene TRBV29-1; D might be TRBD2 (7 bases). Trimming cost V 8 bases and J 3 bases, with 18 bases left between them. Germline CDR1 and CDR2: SQVTM and ANQGSEA. This CDR3 is built from 14 residues. The chain's CDR3 is CSFPGGSRTDTQYF. In DNA, the CDR3 is TGCAGCTTCCCGGGGGGCAGTCGGACAGATACGCAGTATTTT.

The rearrangement links TRBV5-1 to TRBJ2-4, with 7 bases fitting TRBD1. Germline assignment: CDR1 SGHRS and CDR2 YFSETQ. After removal of 3 bases from V and 3 bases from J, the junction contained 0 bases not matched to a gene. The CDR3 covers 13 residues. The CDR3, as DNA: TGCGCCAGCAGCTGGGACAGCAAAAACATTCAGTACTTC. It specifies CASSWDSKNIQYF.

As to this clone: A read error may produce the germline difference seen at one junction end. The chain has TRBV15 and TRBJ2-2; tentatively, D is TRBD1 or TRBD2 (5 bases each). Germline-derived CDR1 and CDR2 are LNHNV and YYDKDF (reference sequence). The CDR3 loop spans 16 amino acids. CDR3 sequence: CATSRSGSANTGELFF. CDR3 nucleotide sequence: TGTGCCACCAGCAGATCAGGGTCAGCGAACACCGGGGAGCTGTTTTTC.

This chain uses TRBV30 with TRBJ2-2, with D perhaps matching TRBD2 (6 bases). The germline V gene has CDR1 GTSNPN and CDR2 SVGIG (reference sequence). The CDR3 spans 14 residues. V was pared by 4 bases and J by 7 bases, with 16 bases between. For the CDR3, the DNA is TGTGCCTGGAACCGGGACTTGAAGGACGGGGAGCTGTTTTTT. This codes for CAWNRDLKDGELFF.

The J gene is TRBJ1-2, the V gene TRBV7-9, with TRBD1 matching over 9 bases. Germline assignment: CDR1 SEHNR and CDR2 FQNEAQ (reference sequence). The J segment lost 4 bases and the V segment lost 5 bases, leaving 5 bases of the junction unmatched. The CDR3 contains 14 residues. In nucleotides, the CDR3 is TGTGCCAGCAGCCAGGACAGGGGCTCCTATGGCTACACCTTC. Translating gives CASSQDRGSYGYTF.

This chain joins TRBV21-1 and TRBJ2-7; the table assigns TRBD2, which was not confirmed against the DNA. TRBV21-1 is tagged as a pseudogene. This CDR3 spans 17 amino acids. Here the CDR3 reads CASPGTWGMIVSYEQYF. The CDR3 DNA reads as TGTGCCAGCCCCGGGACTTGGGGCATGATCGTCTCCTACGAGCAGTACTTC.

The V call is TRBV7-6, the J call TRBJ1-2; TRBD1 agrees at 9 bases. CDR3 length: 15 residues. The trim removed 5 bases at V and 5 bases at J, leaving 9 bases unmatched. CDR1 SGHVS and CDR2 FNYEAQ come from the germline V gene. The CDR3 DNA sequence: TGTGCCAGCAGCCTCCTAACCGGGACAGGGTATGGCTACACCTTC. Protein: CASSLLTGTGYGYTF.

This clone showed up just once. A single base separates this from a much larger clone, so it may be a read error. The rearrangement uses TRBV7-2 and TRBJ2-5; D assignment may be TRBD1 or TRBD2 (5 bases each). TRBJ2-7 matches the DNA end more closely, so the J call is doubtful. Germline loops: CDR1 SGHTA, CDR2 FQGNSA. The CDR3 length is 14 residues. CDR3 DNA sequence: TGTGCCAGCAGCTCCCGGGACGGGGCCTACGAGCAGTACTTC. Protein sequence: CASSSRDGAYEQYF.

Only a few counts were recorded for this clone. This chain links TRBV10-3 with TRBJ2-3; no clear D. This CDR3 has 12 amino acids. Trimming left V 8 bases short and J 6 bases short, with 12 bases between. In germline, CDR1 is ENHRY, CDR2 SYGVKD. The DNA of the CDR3 is TGTGCCATCTCCCCGAAAGGGGATACGCAGTATTTT. Translated: CAISPKGDTQYF.

This clone was detected only once. The rearrangement joins TRBV25-1 to TRBJ1-5, with D uncertain. The V gene's germline CDR1 is MGHDK and CDR2 SYGVNS. Trimming cost V 3 bases and J 1 base, with 10 bases left between them. The CDR3 runs 15 residues. CDR3 in DNA: TGTGCCAGCAGTGATACCGGGGAAAGCAATCAGCCCCAGCATTTT. Its translation: CASSDTGESNQPQHF.

V and J are TRBV7-6 and TRBJ2-2; 12 bases are shared with TRBD2. This CDR3 region has 15 residues. CDR1 SGHVS and CDR2 FNYEAQ come from the germline V gene. With 5 bases clipped from V and 5 bases from J, the junction kept 3 bases outside the gene matches. The CDR3 protein is CASSPLAGGTGELFF. The CDR3 nucleotides are TGTGCCAGCAGCCCACTAGCGGGAGGAACCGGGGAGCTGTTTTTT.

Only a few counts were recorded for this clone. The chain combines TRBV6-6 with TRBJ1-4; weak D call: TRBD1 (5 bases). The CDR3 is 15 residues long. Deletions cut 4 bases from V and 2 bases from J, with 11 bases between. The V gene's germline CDR1 is MNHNY and CDR2 SVGAGI (reference sequence). In nucleotides, the CDR3 is TGTGCCAGCAGTTTGTTGGGGACGACTAATGAAAAACTGTTTTTT. It is translated as CASSLLGTTNEKLFF.

The chain recombines TRBV2 with TRBJ1-6; TRBD1 is a possible D gene (5 bases). CDR1 SNHLY and CDR2 FYNNEI come from the germline V gene. Trimming took 4 bases from V and 9 from J, leaving 16 bases between them. The length of the CDR3 is 15 residues. CDR3 sequence: CASSVGPHQGSPLHF. The CDR3 bases are TGTGCCAGCAGTGTAGGCCCCCATCAGGGTTCACCCCTCCACTTT.

This sequence joins TRBV5-1 and TRBJ2-3; D is undetermined. Between the trimmed V and J ends, which lost 1 base and 2 bases, there was a span of 8 bases. This CDR3 is built from 14 residues. Germline assignment: CDR1 SGHRS and CDR2 YFSETQ. The CDR3 DNA reads TGCGCCAGCAGCTTGAGTCAGGTCACAGATACGCAGTATTTT. Amino acids: CASSLSQVTDTQYF.

The chain uses TRBV27 and TRBJ1-1; D unclear. The germline V gene has CDR1 MNHEY and CDR2 SMNVEV (reference sequence). The germline V and J ends were trimmed by 2 bases and 3 bases, with 10 bases remaining between them. This CDR3 has 14 amino acids. The DNA for the CDR3 is TGTGCCAGCAGTTTAGACCCAGGTTACACTGAAGCTTTCTTT. Translated, it gives CASSLDPGYTEAFF.

On this clone: This may stem from a read error, because a much larger clone lies one nucleotide away. The chain combines TRBV10-2 with TRBJ2-7; D gene unclear. The CDR3 is 14 residues long. V was clipped by 8 bases and J by 3 bases, with 17 bases between them. Germline-derived CDR1 and CDR2 are WSHSY and SAAADI. CDR3 amino acids: CASWKPPLSYEQYF. The CDR3 DNA follows: TGCGCCAGCTGGAAGCCGCCCCTCAGCTACGAGCAGTACTTC.

In its sample, this clone was seen a few times. A far larger clone lies a single base away; this is likely a read error. The chain joins TRBV9 to TRBJ1-1, with 9 positions matching TRBD1. Germline-derived CDR1 and CDR2 are SGDLS and YYNGEE. The length of the CDR3 is 15 residues. The CDR3 DNA follows: TGTGCCAGCAGCGTAGGGGGACAGGGCCATTCTGAAGCTTCCTTT. This gives the protein CASSVGGQGHSEASF.

A word on this clone: With only one base between it and a far larger clone, this is likely a read error. V and J are TRBV11-2 and TRBJ2-7, with 8 bases identical to TRBD2. The germline V gene encodes CDR1 SGHAT and CDR2 FQNNGV. The CDR3 covers 15 residues. V lost 5 bases and J lost 5; bases outside the gene matches: 11. CDR3 coding DNA: TGTGCCAGCAGCCTTCAGACCGGGACTAGGAACGAGCAGTACTTC. Its protein product is CASSLQTGTRNEQYF. Using reference TRBV11-2 and TRBJ2-7 for the parts outside the CDR3, the full variable domain is EAGVAQSPRYKIIEKRQSVAFWCNPISGHATLYWYQQILGQGPKLLIQFQNNGVVDDSQLPKDRFSAERLKGVDSTLKIQPAKLEDSAVYLCASSLQTGTRNEQYFGPGTRLTVT.